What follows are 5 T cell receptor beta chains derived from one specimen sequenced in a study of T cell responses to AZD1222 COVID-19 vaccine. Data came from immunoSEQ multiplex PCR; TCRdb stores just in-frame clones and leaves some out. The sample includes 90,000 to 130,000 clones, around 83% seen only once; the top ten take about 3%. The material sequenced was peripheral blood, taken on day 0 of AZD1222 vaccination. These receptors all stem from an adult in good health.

The CDR3 is CASSPRGDTNYGYTF. In DNA form, the CDR3 reads TGTGCCAGCTCACCAAGAGGGGACACTAACTATGGCTACACCTTC. The chain uses TRBV18 and TRBJ1-2; D might be TRBD1 (6 bases). This CDR3 comprises 15 residues. Germline lookup yields CDR1 KGHSH and CDR2 LQKENI. V gave up 2 bases and J gave up 0 bases, with 10 bases separating them.

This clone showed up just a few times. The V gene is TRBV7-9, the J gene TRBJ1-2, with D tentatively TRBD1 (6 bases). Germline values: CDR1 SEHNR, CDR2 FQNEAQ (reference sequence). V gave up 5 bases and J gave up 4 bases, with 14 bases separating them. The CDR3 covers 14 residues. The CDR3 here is CASSPPGGGYGYTF. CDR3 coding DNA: TGTGCCAGCAGCCCCCCGGGAGGGGGCTATGGCTACACCTTC.

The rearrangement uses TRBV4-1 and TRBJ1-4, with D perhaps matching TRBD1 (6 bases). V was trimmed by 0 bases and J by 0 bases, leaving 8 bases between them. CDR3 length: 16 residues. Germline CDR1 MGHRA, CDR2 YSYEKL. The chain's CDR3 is CASSQERQATNEKLFF. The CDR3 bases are TGCGCCAGCAGCCAAGAACGACAGGCAACTAATGAAAAACTGTTTTTT.

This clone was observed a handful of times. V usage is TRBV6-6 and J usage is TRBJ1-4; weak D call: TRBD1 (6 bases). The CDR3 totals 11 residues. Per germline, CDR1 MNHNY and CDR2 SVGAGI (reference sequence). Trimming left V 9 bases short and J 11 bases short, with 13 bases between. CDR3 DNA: TGTGCCAGTATGGGGGCAGGGAAACTGTTTTTT. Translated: CASMGAGKLFF.

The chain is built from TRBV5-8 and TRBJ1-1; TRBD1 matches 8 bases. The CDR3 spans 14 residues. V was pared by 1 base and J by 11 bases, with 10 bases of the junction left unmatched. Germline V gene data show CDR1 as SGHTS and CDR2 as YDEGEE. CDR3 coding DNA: TGTGCCAGCAGCTTGCACAGGGGGAGGGGATTGGCTTTCTTT. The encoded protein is CASSLHRGRGLAFF.